This TCR beta chain was retrieved from a study of blood T cell repertoires in COVID-19. CDR3 size: 10 residues. V was cut by 7 bases and J by 5 bases, with 5 bases left in between. This clone was seen a single time. Study processing details: Amplified reference gene primers provided the basis for estimating nucleated cell counts. Some clones are missing from TCRdb's copy, which holds only in-frame ones; the method was immunoSEQ multiplex PCR. V and J calls and clone size are those listed in that table; D and trimming were worked out from the DNA. The sample records about 100,000 clones, approximately 90% being singletons.

The gene calls are TRBV12-3 or TRBV12-4 and TRBJ1-2, with D perhaps matching TRBD1 (5 bases). The sequence was obtained from a man in his fifties or sixties with acute or convalescent COVID-19. Sample: peripheral blood. The CDR3 sequence: CASKGYGYTF. The DNA for the CDR3 is TGTGCCAGCAAGGGGTATGGCTACACCTTC.